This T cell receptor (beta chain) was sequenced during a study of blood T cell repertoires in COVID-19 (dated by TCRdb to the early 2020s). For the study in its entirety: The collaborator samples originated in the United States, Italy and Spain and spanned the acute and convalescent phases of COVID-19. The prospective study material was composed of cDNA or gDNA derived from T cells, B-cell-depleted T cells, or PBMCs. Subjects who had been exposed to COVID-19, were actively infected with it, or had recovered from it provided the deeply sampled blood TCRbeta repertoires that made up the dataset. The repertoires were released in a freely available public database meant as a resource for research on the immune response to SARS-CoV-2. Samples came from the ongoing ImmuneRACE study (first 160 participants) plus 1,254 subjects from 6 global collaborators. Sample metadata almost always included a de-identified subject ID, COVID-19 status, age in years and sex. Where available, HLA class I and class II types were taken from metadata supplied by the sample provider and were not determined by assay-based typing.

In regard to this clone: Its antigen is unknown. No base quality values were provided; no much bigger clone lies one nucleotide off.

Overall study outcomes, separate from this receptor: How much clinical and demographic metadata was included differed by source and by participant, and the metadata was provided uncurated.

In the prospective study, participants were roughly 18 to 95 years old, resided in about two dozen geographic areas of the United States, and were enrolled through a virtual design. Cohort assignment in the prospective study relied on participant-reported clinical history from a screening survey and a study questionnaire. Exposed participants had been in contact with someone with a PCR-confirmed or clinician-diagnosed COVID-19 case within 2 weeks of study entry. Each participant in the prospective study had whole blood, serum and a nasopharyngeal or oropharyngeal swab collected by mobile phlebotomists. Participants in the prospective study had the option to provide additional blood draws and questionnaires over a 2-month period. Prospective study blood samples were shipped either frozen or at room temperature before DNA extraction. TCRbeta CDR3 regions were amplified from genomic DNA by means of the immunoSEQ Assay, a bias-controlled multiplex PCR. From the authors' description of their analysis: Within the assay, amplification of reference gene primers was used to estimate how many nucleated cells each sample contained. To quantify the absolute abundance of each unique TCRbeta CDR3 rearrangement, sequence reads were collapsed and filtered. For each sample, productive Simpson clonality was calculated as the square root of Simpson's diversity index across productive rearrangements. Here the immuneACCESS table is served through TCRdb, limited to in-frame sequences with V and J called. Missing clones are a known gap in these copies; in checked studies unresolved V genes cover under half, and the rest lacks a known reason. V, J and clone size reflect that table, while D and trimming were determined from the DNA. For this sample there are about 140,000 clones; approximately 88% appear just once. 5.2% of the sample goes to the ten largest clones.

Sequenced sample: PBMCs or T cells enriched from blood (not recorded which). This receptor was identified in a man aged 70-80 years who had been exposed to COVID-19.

The CDR3 reads CASSPRTGGYEKLFF. Here is the DNA: TGTGCCAGCAGTCCTAGGACAGGCGGATATGAAAAACTGTTTTTT. Rearrangement joined TRBV6-5 to TRBJ1-4; a stretch of 7 junction bases matches TRBD1. CDR1 is given as MNHEY and CDR2 as SVGAGI, both from the germline V gene. The germline V end is reduced by 5 bases and the J end by 6 bases; junction bases left unmatched: 9. The CDR3 sequence holds 15 residues, the cysteine and phenylalanine included. The sequence is cut down to CDR3 DNA, 45 bases in frame from base 1.